This T cell receptor beta chain originates from a study of shared clonotypes between healthy human individuals (dated by TCRdb to 2020 to 2021). Background for the entire study: The cohort included three men and a couple of women between 18 and 49 years of age. Each donor's leukapheresis produced roughly between roughly 0.85 and 9.5 billion PBMCs. Blood TCR repertoires of about five healthy adults were deeply sequenced to estimate repertoire size and the extent of clonotype sharing between individuals. Different laboratories and diverse techniques were used to prepare libraries and sequence TCR repertoires, to increase sequencing depth and limit assay-specific biases. For each donor, three plates each were used for CD4 naive and CD4 memory, two plates were used for CD8 naive, and one plate was used for CD8 memory. Summary of the overall study and its limitations: Incomplete sequencing was indicated by rarefaction of sorted-subset datasets, despite the large sequencing depth. Sampling was restricted to blood, and TCR repertoires in tissues likely differ from the TCR repertoires found in blood. Pairwise subsampling led to the expectation that sequencing depth would affect the degree of clonotype sharing among donors. Naive subsets generally had larger estimated clonotype richness than memory subsets. Because the study included only a small number of donors, the genetic and exposure-history diversity represented was limited. Sharing across a few donors was observed for roughly 5.4% of naive CD4, about 3.2% of naive CD8, about 2.3% of memory CD4, and roughly 0.4% of memory CD8 clonotypes. Compared with non-shared clonotypes, the clonotypes found in all four sorted-subset donors had higher generation probabilities.

TCR CDR3 regions were amplified from genomic DNA by multiplex PCR using the deep immunoSEQ assay. Extracted genomic DNA from each cell subset was distributed evenly across all wells of several immunoSEQ 96-well plates, and each plate was treated as a replicate. For sorted subsets, each replicate PCR was loaded with roughly 190 ng genomic DNA, equivalent to 25,000 to 35,000 T cell genomes. The purified libraries were quantified using a Qubit 3.0 fluorometer, sized with a Bioanalyzer 2100, and then quantified again using the KAPA Library Quantification kit. A separate single-read 150-cycle Illumina NextSeq 550 flow cell was used to sequence each immunoSEQ 96-well plate. As for how the authors treated the data: Because the immunoSEQ output held only junctional sequences and lacked quality scores, the filtering could not match the filtering applied to full-length reads. Sequences were annotated with PyIR, a Python wrapper for IgBLAST v1.9, and V/J genes and CDR3 were assigned using IMGT germline references. Reads with weak V/J assignments (E-value above 1e-6), missing CDR3, stop codons, out-of-frame junctions, or ambiguous translated residues were removed. V3J clonotypes were defined as sequences sharing an identical inferred V gene, J gene, and CDR3 amino acid sequence. To compute the percentage overlap between repertoires, the number of shared unique clonotypes was divided by the size of the smaller repertoire. Richness of each repertoire was evaluated using RTK rarefaction, the Chao1 estimator, and Recon v2.1 estimates of unobserved clonotypes. Generation probabilities for all TCRbeta clonotypes obtained by the gDNA method from a handful of donors were computed using OLGA. The table comes from immuneACCESS by way of TCRdb, which keeps in-frame sequences with V and J called. Part of the clones is missing from these tables; in studies checked, under half for an unresolved V gene and the rest for unknown reasons. V and J calls and clone size are those listed in that table; D and trimming were worked out from the DNA. In this sample the table shows a few million clones, approximately 90% of which occur a single time. The leading ten clones occupy 0.37% of the sample.

Donors were healthy HIV-negative adults with no recently reported acute infections or vaccinations. Only Caucasian adults living in Nashville, Tennessee, USA were represented among the donors. CD4+ T cells were enriched by magnetic negative selection, after which naive cells were positively selected on CD45RA and the negative fraction was taken as the memory subset. Blood was collected by leukapheresis, and PBMCs were isolated by Ficoll-Histopaque density gradient centrifugation and then cryopreserved in liquid nitrogen vapor phase. Analytical flow cytometry was used to check the purity and quantity of each magnetically sorted T cell population. Genomic DNA was isolated from every sorted fraction and measured by UV absorbance on a Nanodrop 2000c. The junction carries 13 bases between V and J, which are trimmed by 6 bases and 2 bases respectively. The germline V gene specifies SGHVS as CDR1 and FQNEAQ as CDR2. Inclusive of the bounding cysteine and phenylalanine, the CDR3 is 14 residues long. Only the CDR3 portion is preserved as DNA: 42 bases, with reading frame beginning at the first base.

For this clone: Its recognized antigen is unknown. The record has no base qualities; no much larger clone is one base away.

This sequence was found in a man between 18 and 29 years old in good health. Some clones in this sample may be carry-over from other donors' samples. The specimen was naive CD4+ T cells from PBMCs. This specimen's cell subset or site label, per the study, means: CD45RA+ positively selected. The chain is made from TRBV7-8 and TRBJ2-5; the D gene is unclear. The CDR3: CASRNPDGQETQYF. The bases read TGTGCCAGCAGGAATCCGGACGGACAAGAGACCCAGTACTTC.